Each of the 30 T cell receptor beta chains below was sequenced from the same sample in a study of Graves' ophthalmopathy and Graves' hyperthyroidism. TCR beta CDR3 amplification used RNA transcripts. Amplification began with first-round RT-PCR using HTBI primers, then second-round multiplex PCR was performed. TCRdb analysed the multiplex PCR reads with MiXCR anew, one entry per CDR3 protein. The repertoire holds more than 300,000 distinct CDR3 sequences, with less than 20% as singletons. The source material was peripheral blood. These TCRs come from a woman aged 18-35 years with stable Graves' hyperthyroidism.

This clonotype has a count of ten or more. This chain joins TRBV4-1 and TRBJ1-2; D might be TRBD1 (5 bases). In germline, CDR1 is MGHRA, CDR2 YSYEKL. V gave up 3 bases and J gave up 5 bases, with 16 bases separating them. The CDR3 runs 15 residues. The CDR3 is CASSQGRAAEYGYTF. The CDR3 bases are TGCGCCAGCAGCCAGGGGCGTGCGGCCGAGTATGGCTACACCTTC.

This clonotype was counted at least ten times. The chain is built from TRBV4-1 and TRBJ1-2, with D uncertain. V dropped 1 base and J dropped 2 bases, with 8 bases sitting between them. Germline V gene data show CDR1 as MGHRA and CDR2 as YSYEKL. The CDR3 runs 14 residues. CDR3 in DNA: TGCGCCAGCAGCCAAGTTAAAGGGAACTATGGCTACACCTTC. Amino acids: CASSQVKGNYGYTF.

This clonotype was counted ten times or more. The gene calls are TRBV6-2 or TRBV6-3 and TRBJ1-5; TRBD1 matches at 11 bases. V was clipped by 2 bases and J by 4 bases; unmatched bases: 7. The germline V gene encodes CDR1 MNHEY and CDR2 SVGEGT. The CDR3 has 17 amino acids. The CDR3 is CASSYPPDRGRNQPQHF. The CDR3 region has the DNA TGTGCCAGCAGTTACCCCCCGGACAGGGGGCGTAATCAGCCCCAGCATTTT.

This clonotype was detected ten times or more. This chain links TRBV6-1 with TRBJ1-2; D gene uncertain. Germline V CDR1 and CDR2: MNHNS, SASEGT. CDR3 length: 11 amino acids. Trimming shortened V by 3 bases and J by 6 bases, and 5 bases separated the two germline ends. CDR3 residues: CASSDGDGYTF. The CDR3 DNA reads TGTGCCAGCAGTGACGGAGATGGCTACACCTTC.

This clonotype was counted ten times or more. V usage is TRBV2 and J usage is TRBJ2-2; unclear D gene. The germline V and J ends were trimmed by 7 bases and 2 bases, with 5 bases remaining between them. CDR3 length equals 12 residues. The germline V gene has CDR1 SNHLY and CDR2 FYNNEI. The DNA of the CDR3 is TGTGCCAGCACCAGAAACACCGGGGAGCTGTTTTTT. Residues: CASTRNTGELFF.

There are many counts of this clonotype. The chain couples TRBV7-2 to TRBJ1-2; perhaps TRBD1 as D (5 bases). Per the germline V gene, CDR1 is SGHTA and CDR2 is FQGNSA. With 1 base removed from V and 4 bases from J, the gap between germline ends came to 10 bases. This CDR3 has 14 residues. CDR3 nucleotide sequence: TGTGCCAGCAGCTTAGAAGAGGGGAGCTATGGCTACACCTTC. It is translated as CASSLEEGSYGYTF.

This clonotype was detected many times. The CDR3 sequence: CASSFEASTGELFF. The CDR3 nucleotides are TGTGCCAGCAGTTTTGAGGCGAGCACCGGGGAGCTGTTTTTT. The chain uses TRBV12-3 or TRBV12-4 and TRBJ2-2; D call uncertain. Trimming took off 3 bases at V and 4 bases at J, with 9 bases between the two ends. This CDR3 is 14 amino acids long.

This clonotype was seen at least ten times. The V gene is TRBV7-8, the J gene TRBJ1-1, with D possibly matching TRBD1 (6 bases). V was trimmed by 5 bases and J by 12 bases, leaving 22 bases between them. Germline CDR1 reads SGHVS; CDR2 reads FQNEAQ. The CDR3 contains 14 residues. The CDR3 DNA follows: TGTGCCAGCAGCCCCCGGGTTGGGGGCAGGAGGACTTTCTTT. The encoded protein is CASSPRVGGRRTFF.

The chain is built from TRBV20-1 and TRBJ2-2; D perhaps matches TRBD2 (7 bases). The ends were cut back, 3 bases at V and 5 bases at J, with 16 bases in the middle. This CDR3 spans 15 amino acids. CDR1 DFQATT and CDR2 SNEGSKA come from the germline V gene (reference sequence). The CDR3 DNA follows: TGCAGTGCTAGGACGGGGGGCACCCCAACCGGGGAGCTGTTTTTT. Protein: CSARTGGTPTGELFF.

This clonotype was detected many times. The chain couples TRBV12-3 or TRBV12-4 to TRBJ2-2; 11 bases agree with TRBD2. Trimming removed 1 base from V and 3 bases from J; junction bases left unmatched: 1. The CDR3 spans 16 residues. In nucleotides, the CDR3 is TGTGCCAGCAGTTTAGGGGGACTAGCGGACACCGGGGAGCTGTTTTTT. Protein sequence: CASSLGGLADTGELFF.

The genes are TRBV12-5 and TRBJ1-5; weak D call: TRBD1 (5 bases). The CDR3 totals 13 residues. V was trimmed by 6 bases and J by 5 bases, leaving 11 bases between them. Germline assignment: CDR1 LGHNT and CDR2 FRNRAP. The CDR3 sequence: CASGMTEYQPQHF. As DNA, the CDR3 is TGTGCTAGTGGCATGACAGAGTATCAGCCCCAGCATTTT. Drawing the rest from reference TRBV12-5 and TRBJ1-5, the complete variable domain is DARVTQTPRHKVTEMGQEVTMRCQPILGHNTVFWYRQTMMQGLELLAYFRNRAPLDDSGMPKDRFSAEMPDATLATLKIQPSEPRDSAVYFCASGMTEYQPQHFGDGTRLSIL.

This clonotype was detected many times. The V call is TRBV6-1, the J call TRBJ2-7; D remains ambiguous. CDR3 length equals 14 residues. Looked up from germline, CDR1 is MNHNS and CDR2 is SASEGT. V gave up 6 bases and J gave up 2 bases, with 14 bases separating them. This chain's CDR3 is CASRIQAVTYEQYF. CDR3 DNA: TGTGCCAGCAGGATCCAGGCGGTCACCTACGAGCAGTACTTC.

Comments on this clonotype: Being one base from a much bigger clone, this may be a read error. CDR3 region: CASSNTGNYGYSF. The DNA for the CDR3 is TGTGCCAGCAGTAATACAGGGAACTATGGCTACAGCTTC. The gene calls are TRBV2 and TRBJ1-2, with D perhaps TRBD1 (6 bases). This CDR3 has 13 amino acids. Germline V lookup: CDR1 SNHLY, CDR2 FYNNEI.

This clonotype was counted ten times or more. The gene calls are TRBV24-1 and TRBJ2-2, with a possible D match to TRBD1 (5 bases). V was pared by 4 bases and J by 0 bases, with 11 bases between. The CDR3 consists of 16 residues. Germline CDR1 reads KGHDR; CDR2 reads SFDVKD. This chain's CDR3 is CATSDPTASNTGELFF. Here the CDR3 DNA reads TGTGCCACCAGTGACCCGACAGCCTCGAACACCGGGGAGCTGTTTTTT.

This clonotype was seen only a few times. The J gene is TRBJ1-2, the V gene TRBV12-3 or TRBV12-4, with D perhaps TRBD1 (5 bases). This CDR3 is 18 amino acids long. V lost 2 bases to trimming and J lost 0 bases, with 19 bases between them. CDR3: CASSLLLGREGANYGYTF. The CDR3 DNA reads as TGTGCCAGCAGTTTATTGTTAGGCAGGGAAGGCGCTAACTATGGCTACACCTTC.

The chain is built from TRBV6-1 and TRBJ1-1, with no clear D. This CDR3 spans 13 amino acids. V lost 7 bases and J lost 1, with 10 bases in between. Germline CDR1 and CDR2: MNHNS and SASEGT. The CDR3 nucleotides read TGTGCCAGCACAGCGCGTGGGAACACTGAAGCTTTCTTT. Encoded protein: CASTARGNTEAFF.

This clonotype appeared many times. The chain recombines TRBV3-1 with TRBJ1-2, with a weak D call TRBD1 (6 bases). The germline V gene encodes CDR1 LGHDT and CDR2 YNNKEL (reference sequence). There are 15 residues in the CDR3. Trimming left V 4 bases short and J 2 bases short, with 14 bases between. In nucleotides, the CDR3 is TGTGCCAGCAGCCCGCCGGGGGGCGAGAACTATGGCTACACCTTC. It is translated as CASSPPGGENYGYTF.

Ten or more counts support this clonotype. The J gene is TRBJ1-1, the V gene TRBV6-5; D not resolved. The CDR3 contains 13 residues. The V and J ends lost 2 bases and 0 bases respectively, with 4 bases between them. The germline V gene has CDR1 MNHEY and CDR2 SVGAGI. This CDR3 reads CASSYTVNTEAFF. CDR3 in DNA: TGTGCCAGCAGTTACACGGTGAACACTGAAGCTTTCTTT.

This clonotype was seen ten or more times. This chain connects TRBV3-1 to TRBJ2-5, with 7 bases lining up with TRBD1. With V trimmed by 4 bases and J by 4 bases, 9 bases remained unmatched. The CDR3 loop spans 15 amino acids. Germline CDR1 LGHDT, CDR2 YNNKEL (reference sequence). CDR3 nucleotide sequence: TGTGCCAGCAGCCCCACCGGGACAGCGATAGAGACCCAGTACTTC. Translating it yields CASSPTGTAIETQYF.

There are a few counts of this clonotype. One base away lies a much larger clone, so this may be a sequencing read error. The chain links TRBV12-3 or TRBV12-4 to TRBJ2-7; no firm D call. There are 13 residues in the CDR3. CDR3 bases: TGTGCCAGCAGTCCTCCAAATACCTACGAGCAGTGCTTC. This translates into CASSPPNTYEQCF.

This clonotype has at least ten counts. The DNA for the CDR3 is TGTGCCAGCGAAACGGGGGGTGTCACCGGGGAGCTGTTTTTT. Amino acid sequence: CASETGGVTGELFF. The chain couples TRBV7-2 to TRBJ2-2; 7 positions agree with TRBD2. The germline CDR1 and CDR2 sequences are SGHTA and FQGNSA. V gave up 8 bases and J gave up 4 bases; unmatched junction bases: 7. The CDR3 consists of 14 residues. Using reference TRBV7-2 and TRBJ2-2 for the parts outside the CDR3, the full variable domain is GAGVSQSPSNKVTEKGKDVELRCDPISGHTALYWYRQSLGQGLEFLIYFQGNSAPDKSGLPSDRFSAERTGGSVSTLTIQRTQQEDSAVYLCASETGGVTGELFFGEGSRLTVL.

The chain uses TRBV6-1 and TRBJ1-1; D gene unclear. The V gene's germline CDR1 is MNHNS and CDR2 SASEGT. CDR3 length: 15 amino acids. V was cut by 0 bases and J by 4 bases, with 12 bases left in between. CDR3 bases: TGTGCCAGCAGTGAAGCAAGGGTACCGACCACTGAAGCTTTCTTT. This sequence encodes CASSEARVPTTEAFF.

The chain uses TRBV5-5 and TRBJ1-2; TRBD1 aligns across 9 bases. The CDR3 is 14 amino acids. V gave up 6 bases and J gave up 8 bases; unmatched junction bases: 11. From germline, CDR1 is SGHKS and CDR2 YYEKEE (reference sequence). The CDR3 sequence: CASKTVQGASGYTF. The CDR3 nucleotides are TGTGCCAGCAAAACCGTACAGGGGGCGTCGGGCTACACCTTC. Together with reference TRBV5-5 and TRBJ1-2, the CDR3 gives the full variable domain: DAGVTQSPTHLIKTRGQQVTLRCSPISGHKSVSWYQQVLGQGPQFIFQYYEKEERGRGNFPDRFSARQFPNYSSELNVNALLLGDSALYLCASKTVQGASGYTFGSGTRLTVV.

Only a few counts were recorded for this clonotype. The chain couples TRBV2 to TRBJ2-6; D is ambiguous. The CDR3 has 16 residues. Germline V gene data show CDR1 as SNHLY and CDR2 as FYNNEI. Trimming shortened V by 2 bases and J by 2 bases, and 10 bases separated the two germline ends. The CDR3 sequence is CASSERVGTGANVLTF. The CDR3 DNA is TGTGCCAGCAGTGAAAGGGTCGGAACTGGGGCCAACGTCCTGACTTTC. Using reference TRBV2 and TRBJ2-6 for the parts outside the CDR3, the full variable domain is EPEVTQTPSHQVTQMGQEVILRCVPISNHLYFYWYRQILGQKVEFLVSFYNNEISEKSEIFDDQFSVERPDGSNFTLKIRSTKLEDSAMYFCASSERVGTGANVLTFGAGSRLTVL.

This clonotype has ten or more counts. The V gene is TRBV11-2, the J gene TRBJ2-7, with 8 bases aligning to TRBD1. This CDR3 contains 15 residues. Per germline, CDR1 SGHAT and CDR2 FQNNGV. The J segment lost 5 bases and the V segment lost 4 bases, leaving 10 bases of the junction unmatched. The CDR3 DNA is TGTGCCAGCAGCTCACTTAGGGACAGGTGGAACGAGCAGTACTTC. Translation: CASSSLRDRWNEQYF.

The rearrangement uses TRBV6-1 and TRBJ1-1; no firm D call. Germline V gene lookup returns CDR1 MNHNS and CDR2 SASEGT. Trimming pared 3 bases from V and 3 bases from J, leaving 11 bases between. This CDR3 has 14 amino acids. The CDR3 DNA reads TGTGCCAGCAGTGAGGCAGGTCACGACACTGAAGCTTTCTTT. Translating it yields CASSEAGHDTEAFF.

V usage is TRBV11-2 and J usage is TRBJ2-5; D possibly matches TRBD1 or TRBD2 (5 bases each). Between the trimmed V and J ends, which lost 8 bases and 3 bases, there was a span of 16 bases. Germline-derived CDR1 and CDR2 are SGHAT and FQNNGV. The CDR3 has 14 amino acids. The CDR3, as DNA: TGTGCCAGCCGGCGAGAGGGGATAGAAGAGACCCAGTACTTC. It is translated as CASRREGIEETQYF.

The sample holds many counts of this clonotype. This chain uses TRBV12-3 or TRBV12-4 with TRBJ1-1; D gene unclear. The CDR3 is made up of 11 amino acids. Trimming pared 3 bases from V and 8 bases from J, leaving 7 bases between. CDR3 nucleotides: TGTGCCAGCAGTTTGGTGGAGGAAGCTTTCTTT. It yields the protein CASSLVEEAFF.

This clonotype was recorded many times. The rearrangement joins TRBV4-2 to TRBJ1-3; perhaps TRBD1 as D (5 bases). CDR3 length: 16 residues. Germline values: CDR1 LGHNA, CDR2 YNFKEQ. Trimming left V 0 bases short and J 3 bases short, with 12 bases between. The CDR3 region is CASSQDLPGFGNTIYF. CDR3 nucleotide sequence: TGTGCCAGCAGCCAAGATTTGCCAGGGTTTGGAAACACCATATATTTT.

This clonotype was seen repeatedly, ten times or more. V gene TRBV6-2 or TRBV6-3 combines with J gene TRBJ1-2, with D perhaps matching TRBD1 (5 bases). In germline, CDR1 is MNHEY, CDR2 SVGEGT. This CDR3 region has 13 residues. Trimming stripped 8 bases from V and 3 bases from J, with 13 bases between. This CDR3 reads CASVPGTDYGYTF. In DNA, the CDR3 is TGTGCCAGCGTCCCCGGGACGGACTATGGCTACACCTTC.